Described below is a single TCR beta chain sequence and its context. The data derive from a study of blood T cells in healthy people across ages. The second PCR ran about 7 to 12 cycles with a sample-barcoded 5' primer and J-beta primers. TCRdb processed the 5' RACE reads anew with MiXCR; each CDR3 protein has one entry. The sample lists about 1.4 million distinct CDR3 sequences; approximately 59% were seen once. V was shortened by 5 bases and J by 6 bases, with 13 bases between the two germline ends. The germline CDR1 and CDR2 sequences are MNHEY and SVGAGI. This CDR3 is built from 14 residues. What was sequenced was blood. The genes are TRBV6-5 and TRBJ2-2; the D gene is possibly TRBD2 (5 bases). The sequence came from a man aged 18 to 35 in good health. As DNA, the CDR3 is TGTGCCAGCAGTAACTGGAGGTCGGCCGGGGAGCTGTTTTTT. As protein: CASSNWRSAGELFF.